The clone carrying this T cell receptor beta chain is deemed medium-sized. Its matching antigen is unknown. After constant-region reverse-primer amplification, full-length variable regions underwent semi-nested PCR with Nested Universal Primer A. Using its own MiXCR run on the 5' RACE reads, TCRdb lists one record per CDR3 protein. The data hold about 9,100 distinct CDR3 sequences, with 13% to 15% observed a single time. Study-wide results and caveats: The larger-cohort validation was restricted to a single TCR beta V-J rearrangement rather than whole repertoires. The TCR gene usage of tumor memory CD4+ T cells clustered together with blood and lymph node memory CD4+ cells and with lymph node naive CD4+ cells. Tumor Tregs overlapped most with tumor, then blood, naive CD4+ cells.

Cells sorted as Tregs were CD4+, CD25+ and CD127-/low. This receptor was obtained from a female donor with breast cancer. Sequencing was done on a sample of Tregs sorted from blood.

CDR3 sequence reads: CASSPQDSSGNTIYF. As DNA, the CDR3 is TGTGCCAGCAGCCCCCAGGACAGTTCTGGAAACACCATATATTTT. The chain employs TRBV7-6 and TRBJ1-3; D perhaps matches TRBD1 (6 bases). The CDR3 sequence is 15 residues long. From germline, CDR1 is SGHVS and CDR2 FNYEAQ. Trimming took off 5 bases at V and 1 base at J, with 12 bases between the two ends.